This entry concerns a single T cell receptor (beta chain). Antigen: not known. The sample comes from a study of T cell responses to AZD1222 COVID-19 vaccine. Study details: Second doses that came at about 4 or about 12 weeks were put together.

Study observations and caveats: Spike-specific TCR breadth rose after two AZD1222 doses, and depth rose as well.

CDR3 size: 14 residues. V dropped 1 base and J dropped 3 bases, with 8 bases sitting between them. Germline V gene data show CDR1 as SGHTS and CDR2 as YDEGEE. Some clones are missing from TCRdb's copy, which holds only in-frame ones; the method was immunoSEQ multiplex PCR. The table records about 100,000 clones, approximately 81% of them present only once. The J gene is TRBJ1-3, the V gene TRBV5-8; no clear D gene. The receptor comes from an adult in good health. The sequenced sample was peripheral blood, obtained on day 0 of AZD1222 vaccination. The CDR3 DNA sequence: TGTGCCAGCAGCTTGCGGGGTTATGGAAACACCATATATTTT. It is translated as CASSLRGYGNTIYF.